This T cell receptor (beta chain) was captured by sequencing in a study of T cell changes during pregnancy in multiple sclerosis. Generated by immunoSEQ multiplex PCR, the TCRdb table keeps only in-frame clones and is missing some. In the table there are approximately 89,000 clones, 94% of which are singletons. Germline V gene lookup returns CDR1 SEHNR and CDR2 FQNEAQ (reference sequence). The CDR3 loop spans 11 amino acids. Trimming cost V 2 bases and J 5 bases, with 3 bases left between them. The source material was peripheral blood, sampled in the third trimester of pregnancy. This clonotype was sampled from a female donor with multiple sclerosis, enrolled in a pregnancy study. V usage is TRBV7-9 and J usage is TRBJ2-5; D is undetermined. The DNA of the CDR3 is TGTGCCAGCAGCTTACCGGAGACCCAGTACTTC. Translation: CASSLPETQYF.